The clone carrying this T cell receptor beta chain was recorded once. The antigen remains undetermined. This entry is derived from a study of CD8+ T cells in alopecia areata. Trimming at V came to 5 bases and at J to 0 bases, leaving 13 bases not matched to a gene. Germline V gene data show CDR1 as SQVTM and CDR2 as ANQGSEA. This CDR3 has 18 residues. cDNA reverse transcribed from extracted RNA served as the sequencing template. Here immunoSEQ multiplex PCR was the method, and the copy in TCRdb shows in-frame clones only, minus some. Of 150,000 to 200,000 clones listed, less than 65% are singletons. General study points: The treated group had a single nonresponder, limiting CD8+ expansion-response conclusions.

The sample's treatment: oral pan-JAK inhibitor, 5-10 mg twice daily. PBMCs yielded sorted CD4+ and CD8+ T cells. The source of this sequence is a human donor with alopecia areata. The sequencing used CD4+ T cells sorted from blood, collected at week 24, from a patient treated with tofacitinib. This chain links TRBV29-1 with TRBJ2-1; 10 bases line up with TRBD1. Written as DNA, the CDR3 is TGCAGCGTTTTGGAGGGACAGGGGAAGGTTGGCTCCTACAATGAGCAGTTCTTC. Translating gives CSVLEGQGKVGSYNEQFF.